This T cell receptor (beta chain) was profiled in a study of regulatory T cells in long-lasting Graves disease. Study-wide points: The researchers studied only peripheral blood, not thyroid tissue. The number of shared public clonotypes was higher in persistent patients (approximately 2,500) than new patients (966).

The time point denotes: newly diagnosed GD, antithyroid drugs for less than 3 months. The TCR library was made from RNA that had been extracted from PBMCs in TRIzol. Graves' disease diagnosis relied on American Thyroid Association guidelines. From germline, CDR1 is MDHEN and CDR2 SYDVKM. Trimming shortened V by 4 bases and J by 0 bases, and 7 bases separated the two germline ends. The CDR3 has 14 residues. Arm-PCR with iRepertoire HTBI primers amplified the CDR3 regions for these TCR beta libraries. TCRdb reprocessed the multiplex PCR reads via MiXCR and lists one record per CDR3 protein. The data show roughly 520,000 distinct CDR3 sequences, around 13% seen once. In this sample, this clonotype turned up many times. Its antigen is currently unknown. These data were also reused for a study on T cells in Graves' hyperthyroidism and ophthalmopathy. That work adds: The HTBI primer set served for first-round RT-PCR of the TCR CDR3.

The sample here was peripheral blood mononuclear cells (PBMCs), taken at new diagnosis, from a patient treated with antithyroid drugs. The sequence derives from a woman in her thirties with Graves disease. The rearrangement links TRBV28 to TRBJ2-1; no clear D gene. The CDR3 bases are TGTGCCAGCAGTTGGGTTAGCTCCTACAATGAGCAGTTCTTC. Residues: CASSWVSSYNEQFF. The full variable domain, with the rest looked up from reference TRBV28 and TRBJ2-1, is DVKVTQSSRYLVKRTGEKVFLECVQDMDHENMFWYRQDPGLGLRLIYFSYDVKMKEKGDIPEGYSVSREKKERFSLILESASTNQTSMYLCASSWVSSYNEQFFGPGTRLTVL.